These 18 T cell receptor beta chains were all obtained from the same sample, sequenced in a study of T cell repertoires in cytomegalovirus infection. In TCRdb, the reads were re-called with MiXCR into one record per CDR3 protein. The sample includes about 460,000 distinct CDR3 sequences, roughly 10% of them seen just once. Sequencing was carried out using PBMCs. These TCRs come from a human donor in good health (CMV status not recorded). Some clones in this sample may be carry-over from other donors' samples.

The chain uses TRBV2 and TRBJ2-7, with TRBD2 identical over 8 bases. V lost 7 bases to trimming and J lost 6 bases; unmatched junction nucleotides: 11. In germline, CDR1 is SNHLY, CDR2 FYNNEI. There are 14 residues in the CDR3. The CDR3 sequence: CASKFGTRLREQYF. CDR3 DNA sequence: TGTGCCAGCAAGTTCGGGACTAGATTACGCGAGCAGTACTTC.

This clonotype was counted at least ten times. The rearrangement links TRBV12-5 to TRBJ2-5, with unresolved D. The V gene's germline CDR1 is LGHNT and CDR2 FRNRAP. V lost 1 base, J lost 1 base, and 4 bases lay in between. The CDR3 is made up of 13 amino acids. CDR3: CASGLGSQETQYF. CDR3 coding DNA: TGTGCTAGTGGTTTGGGCAGCCAAGAGACCCAGTACTTC.

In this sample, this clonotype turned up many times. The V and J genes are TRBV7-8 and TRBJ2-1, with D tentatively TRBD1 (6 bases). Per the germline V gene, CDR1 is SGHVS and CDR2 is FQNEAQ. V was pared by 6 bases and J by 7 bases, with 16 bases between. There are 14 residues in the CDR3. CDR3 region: CASSPTGPRNEQFF. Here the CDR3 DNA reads TGTGCCAGCAGTCCGACAGGTCCTCGGAATGAGCAGTTCTTC.

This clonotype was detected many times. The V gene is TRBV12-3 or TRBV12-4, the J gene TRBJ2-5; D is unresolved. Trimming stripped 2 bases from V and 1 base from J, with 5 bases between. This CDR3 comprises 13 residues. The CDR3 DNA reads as TGTGCCAGCAGTTTATACCGCCAAGAGACCCAGTACTTC. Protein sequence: CASSLYRQETQYF.

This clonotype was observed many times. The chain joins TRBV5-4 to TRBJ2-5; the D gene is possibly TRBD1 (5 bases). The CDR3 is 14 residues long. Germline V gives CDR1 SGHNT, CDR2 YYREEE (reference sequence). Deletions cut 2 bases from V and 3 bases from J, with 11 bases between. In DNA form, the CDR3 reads TGTGCCAGCAGCTTACAGGCCGGTAAAGAGACCCAGTACTTC. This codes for CASSLQAGKETQYF.

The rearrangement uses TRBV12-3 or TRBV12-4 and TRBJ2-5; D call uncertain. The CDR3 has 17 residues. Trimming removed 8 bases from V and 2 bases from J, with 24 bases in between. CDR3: CASLFKILETTQETQYF. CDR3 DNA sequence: TGTGCCAGCCTCTTTAAAATTCTGGAAACGACACAAGAGACCCAGTACTTC.

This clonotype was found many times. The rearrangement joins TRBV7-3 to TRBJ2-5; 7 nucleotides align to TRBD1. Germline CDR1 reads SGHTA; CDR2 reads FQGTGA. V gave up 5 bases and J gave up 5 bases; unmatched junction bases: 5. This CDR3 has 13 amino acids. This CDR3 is CASSLDRLETQYF. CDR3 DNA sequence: TGTGCCAGCAGCCTGGACAGGTTGGAGACCCAGTACTTC.

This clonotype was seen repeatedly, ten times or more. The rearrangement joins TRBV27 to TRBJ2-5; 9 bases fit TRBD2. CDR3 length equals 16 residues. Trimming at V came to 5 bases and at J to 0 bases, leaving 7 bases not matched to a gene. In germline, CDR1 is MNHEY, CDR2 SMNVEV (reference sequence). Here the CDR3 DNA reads TGTGCCAGCAGTCACGGACTAGCGAGGTACCAAGAGACCCAGTACTTC. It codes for CASSHGLARYQETQYF.

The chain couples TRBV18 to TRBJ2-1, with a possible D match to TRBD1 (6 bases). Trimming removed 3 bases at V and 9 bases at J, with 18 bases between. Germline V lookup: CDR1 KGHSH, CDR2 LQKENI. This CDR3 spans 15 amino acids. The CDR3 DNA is TGTGCCAGCTCACCCCTTCAGGGGAGCTTGGGTGAGCAGTTCTTC. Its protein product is CASSPLQGSLGEQFF.

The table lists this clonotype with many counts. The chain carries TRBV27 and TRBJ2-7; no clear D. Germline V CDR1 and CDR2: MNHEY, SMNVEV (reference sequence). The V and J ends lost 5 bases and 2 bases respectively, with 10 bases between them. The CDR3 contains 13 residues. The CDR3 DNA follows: TGTGCCAGCAGTACGGACGGCCCCTACGAGCAGTACTTC. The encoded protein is CASSTDGPYEQYF.

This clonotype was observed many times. The CDR3 loop reads CASSFSGGSEKLFF. The CDR3 region has the DNA TGTGCCAGCAGTTTCTCAGGGGGGTCTGAAAAACTGTTTTTT. J is TRBJ1-4 and V is TRBV27, with 7 bases lining up with TRBD1. Losses at the gene ends were 3 bases for V and 7 bases for J; bases not matched to a gene: 5. Germline CDR1 and CDR2: MNHEY and SMNVEV (reference sequence). This CDR3 has 14 residues.

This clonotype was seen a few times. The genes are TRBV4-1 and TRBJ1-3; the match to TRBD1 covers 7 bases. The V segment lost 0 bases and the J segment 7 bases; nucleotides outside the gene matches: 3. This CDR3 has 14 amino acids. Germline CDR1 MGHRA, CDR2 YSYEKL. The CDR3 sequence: CASSQDRGRNTIYF. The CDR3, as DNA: TGCGCCAGCAGCCAAGACAGGGGGAGGAACACCATATATTTT.

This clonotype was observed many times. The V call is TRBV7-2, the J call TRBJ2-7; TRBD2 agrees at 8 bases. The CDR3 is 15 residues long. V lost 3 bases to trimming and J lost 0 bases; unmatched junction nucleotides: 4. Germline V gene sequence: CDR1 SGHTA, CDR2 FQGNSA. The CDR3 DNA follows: TGTGCCAGCAGCTTTAGCCGGGGGGGCTCCTACGAGCAGTACTTC. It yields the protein CASSFSRGGSYEQYF.

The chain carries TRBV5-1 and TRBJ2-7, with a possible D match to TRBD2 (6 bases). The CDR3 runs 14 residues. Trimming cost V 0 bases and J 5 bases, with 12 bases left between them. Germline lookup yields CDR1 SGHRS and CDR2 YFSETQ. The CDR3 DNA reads TGCGCCAGCAGCTTGGCGACGGGGGACCACGAGCAGTACTTC. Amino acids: CASSLATGDHEQYF.

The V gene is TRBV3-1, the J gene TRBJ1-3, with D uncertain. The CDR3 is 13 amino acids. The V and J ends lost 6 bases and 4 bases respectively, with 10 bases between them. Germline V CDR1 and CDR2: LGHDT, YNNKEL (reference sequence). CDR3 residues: CASSRTEGNTIYF. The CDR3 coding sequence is TGTGCCAGCAGTCGGACGGAGGGAAACACCATATATTTT.

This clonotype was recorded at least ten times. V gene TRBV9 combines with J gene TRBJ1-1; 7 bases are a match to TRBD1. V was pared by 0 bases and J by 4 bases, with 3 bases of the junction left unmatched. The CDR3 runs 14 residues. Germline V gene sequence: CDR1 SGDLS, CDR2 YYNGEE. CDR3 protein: CASSVAQGGTEAFF. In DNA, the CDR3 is TGTGCCAGCAGCGTAGCCCAGGGGGGCACTGAAGCTTTCTTT.

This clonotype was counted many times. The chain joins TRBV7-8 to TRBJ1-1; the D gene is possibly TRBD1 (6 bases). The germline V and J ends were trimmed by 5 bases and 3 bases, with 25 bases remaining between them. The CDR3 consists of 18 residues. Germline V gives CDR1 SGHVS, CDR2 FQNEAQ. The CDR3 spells CASSPKVVGAITDTEAFF. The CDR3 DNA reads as TGTGCCAGCAGCCCAAAAGTGGTGGGGGCGATTACGGACACTGAAGCTTTCTTT. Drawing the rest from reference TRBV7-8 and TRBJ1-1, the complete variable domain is GAGVSQSPRYKVAKRGQDVALRCDPISGHVSLFWYQQALGQGPEFLTYFQNEAQLDKSGLPSDRFFAERPEGSVSTLKIQRTQQEDSAVYLCASSPKVVGAITDTEAFFGQGTRLTVV.

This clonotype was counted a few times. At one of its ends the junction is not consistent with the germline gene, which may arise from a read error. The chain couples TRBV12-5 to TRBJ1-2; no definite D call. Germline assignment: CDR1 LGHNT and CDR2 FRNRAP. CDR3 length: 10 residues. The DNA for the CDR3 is TGTGCTAGTGGTATGCCGGGGAGTTTCTTC. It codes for CASGMPGSFF.